Listed below are T cell receptor beta chains from one sample, sequenced in a study of radiation and T cells in renal cell carcinoma. The protocol was immunoSEQ multiplex PCR, while the TCRdb copy is restricted to in-frame clones and leaves out a portion. Seen here are about 65,000 clones, roughly four fifths observed once, and the top ten hold 6.5% to 8%. Sequenced material: blood, taken from a patient whose treatment included radiotherapy and nephrectomy. These receptors came from a man in his 60s with renal cell carcinoma. Both conserved end residues are part of each CDR3. Each record gives: J gene, clone size, V gene, D gene, CDR3 DNA, CDR3 protein. D genes are given only for firm matches. Expanded clones are given a class, and other clones once, few, many or no size at all.

TRBJ1-2,-,TRBV29-1,-,TGCAGCGAGAGTCGGGACCACTATGGCTACACCTTC,CSESRDHYGYTF
TRBJ2-5,-,TRBV2,TRBD2,TGTGCCAGCAGCTTTACTAGCGGGAGGGCCGCAGAGACCCAGTACTTC,CASSFTSGRAAETQYF
TRBJ2-1,once,TRBV7-8,-,TGTGCCAGCAGCTCACTAGACATATCTACCAATGAGCAGTTCTTC,CASSSLDISTNEQFF
TRBJ2-3,-,TRBV11-1,-,TGTGCCAGCAGCTCTGACAGGGATACGCAGTATTTT,CASSSDRDTQYF
TRBJ1-1,once,TRBV29-1,-,TGCAGCGTCCGGACAGAAGAAGCTTTCTTT,CSVRTEEAFF
TRBJ1-1,-,TRBV7-2,TRBD1,TGTGCCAGCAGCCCCATGGGACAGGGCTTTCGAGCTTTCTTT,CASSPMGQGFRAFF
TRBJ1-4,-,TRBV5-5,TRBD1,TGTGCCAGCAGCTCGGACAGGGGGAATGAAAAACTGTTTTTT,CASSSDRGNEKLFF
TRBJ1-3,-,TRBV29-1,-,TGCAGCGTTGTGGGCAGCCGGGGGGGAAACACCATATATTTT,CSVVGSRGGNTIYF
TRBJ1-1,few,TRBV7-3,-,TGTGCCAGCAGCTTAATGTCTCTGGGGAACACTGAAGCTTTCTTT,CASSLMSLGNTEAFF
TRBJ2-2,-,TRBV30,-,TGTGCCTGGAGTGGGGCAGGGTGGAGCGGGGAGCTGTTTTTT,CAWSGAGWSGELFF
TRBJ1-1,-,TRBV19,TRBD1,TGTGCCAGTAGTATAGAAAGGGGGCCAGGGGGCCCGAGCACTGAAGCTTTCTTT,CASSIERGPGGPSTEAFF
TRBJ1-2,-,TRBV7-9,-,TGTGCCAGCAGCTTCGAGGGAGGGGTTGGCTACACCTTC,CASSFEGGVGYTF
TRBJ1-2,-,TRBV6-5,-,TGTGCCAGCAGTCGGCACCTTTCTAACTATGGCTACACCTTC,CASSRHLSNYGYTF
TRBJ2-1,-,TRBV27,-,TGTGCCAGCAGTTTGGATTATCGGGCTAGCGACGATGAGCAGTTCTTC,CASSLDYRASDDEQFF
TRBJ2-1,-,TRBV5-1,TRBD2,TGCGCCAGCAGCCCATCGACCATCGCCCATCTAGCGGGAGACTACAATGAGCAGTTCTTC,CASSPSTIAHLAGDYNEQFF
TRBJ2-5,-,TRBV6-1,-,TGTGCCAGCAGTGAAACTAACGGAAACCAAGAGACCCAGTACTTC,CASSETNGNQETQYF
TRBJ1-1,-,TRBV11-3,-,TGTGCCAGCAGCTCCCTCCTGAACACTGAAGCTTTCTTT,CASSSLLNTEAFF
TRBJ1-2,-,TRBV11-2,-,TGTGCCAGCAGCTTAGCAGGCTCGGGGTATGGCTACACCTTC,CASSLAGSGYGYTF
TRBJ1-1,-,TRBV19,TRBD1,TGTGCCAGTAGTACCGACCGGGACAGGAGGACTGAAGCTTTCTTT,CASSTDRDRRTEAFF
TRBJ2-3,few,TRBV4-3,TRBD1,TGCGCCAGCAGCCAAGACGGACAGGCCCGCACAGATACGCAGTATTTT,CASSQDGQARTDTQYF
TRBJ1-3,few,TRBV7-8,-,TGTGCCAGCAGCCTCCTGACAGCCCGAAACACCATATATTTT,CASSLLTARNTIYF
TRBJ2-5,-,TRBV28,-,TGTGCCAGCAGGACAGTTCAAGAGACCCAGTACTTC,CASRTVQETQYF
TRBJ2-7,few,TRBV7-6,TRBD2,TGTGCCAGCAGGGAGACTAGCGGGGGGCACGGCGAGCAGTACTTC,CASRETSGGHGEQYF
TRBJ2-5,-,TRBV5-1,TRBD1,TGCGCCAGCAGCCCCTGGACAGGTGGGCGCCAAGAGACCCAGTACTTC,CASSPWTGGRQETQYF
TRBJ2-3,-,TRBV5-1,TRBD2,TGCGCCAGCAGCGTCGGACTAGCGGGAGGGTCAGATACGCAGTATTTT,CASSVGLAGGSDTQYF
TRBJ2-1,-,TRBV19,-,TGTGCCAGTACCTCGCCAGGGGGGAACAATGAGCAGTTCTTC,CASTSPGGNNEQFF
TRBJ1-1,few,TRBV6-6,-,TGTGCCAGCAGTCAATCCCTGGTCACTGAAGCTTTCTTT,CASSQSLVTEAFF